This T cell receptor (beta chain) was recovered during a study of vaccination and CD4 T cells after COVID-19. Study-level information: The stimulating agents, overlapping spike peptides, came from SARS-CoV-2, HCoV-NL63, HCoV-OC43 and HCoV-229E.

V was shortened by 7 bases and J by 14 bases, with 14 bases between the two germline ends. This CDR3 region has 11 residues. CD4+ T cells that had been cultured provided DNA sequenced with the Oncomine TCR Beta short-read assay. TCRdb recomputed calls from the PCR reads with MiXCR, one row per CDR3 protein. The sample carries 16,000 or so distinct CDR3 sequences, roughly 75% recorded once. Treatment given: roughly ten-day PBMC culture with coronavirus spike peptide pools or control peptides (ViraFEST assay). Concerning this clonotype itself: As yet, its antigen is unknown.

This sequence joins TRBV23-1 and TRBJ1-4; maybe TRBD1 (5 bases). TRBV23-1 falls under the ORF class, with uncertain function. The receptor was derived from a human donor who received a COVID-19 vaccine. This specimen consisted of CD4+ T cells from blood, cultured in vitro, obtained after SARS-CoV-2 vaccination. This CDR3 reads CASMGGVGLFF. The CDR3 nucleotides read TGCGCCAGCATGGGGGGGGTAGGTCTGTTTTTT.